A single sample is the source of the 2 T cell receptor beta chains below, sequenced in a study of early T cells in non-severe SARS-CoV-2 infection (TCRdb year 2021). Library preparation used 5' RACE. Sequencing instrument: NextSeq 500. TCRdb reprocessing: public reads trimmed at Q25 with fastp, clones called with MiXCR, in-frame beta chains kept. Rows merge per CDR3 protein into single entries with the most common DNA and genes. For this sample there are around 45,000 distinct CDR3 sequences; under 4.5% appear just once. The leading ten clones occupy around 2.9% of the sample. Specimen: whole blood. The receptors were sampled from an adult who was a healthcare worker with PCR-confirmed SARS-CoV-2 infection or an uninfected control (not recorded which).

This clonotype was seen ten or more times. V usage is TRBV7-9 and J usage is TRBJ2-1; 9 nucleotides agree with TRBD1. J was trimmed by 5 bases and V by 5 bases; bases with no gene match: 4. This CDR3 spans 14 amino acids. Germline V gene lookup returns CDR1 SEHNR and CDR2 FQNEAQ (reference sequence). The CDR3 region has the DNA TGTGCCAGCAGCAGCCGGGACAGGGACAATGAGCAGTTCTTC. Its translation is CASSSRDRDNEQFF.

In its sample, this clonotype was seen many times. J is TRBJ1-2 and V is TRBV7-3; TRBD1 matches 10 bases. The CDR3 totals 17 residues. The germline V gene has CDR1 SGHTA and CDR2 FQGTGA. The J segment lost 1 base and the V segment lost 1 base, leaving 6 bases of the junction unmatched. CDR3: CASSLRQGARFNYGYTF. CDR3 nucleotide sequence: TGTGCCAGCAGCTTAAGACAGGGGGCCCGCTTTAACTATGGCTACACCTTC.